This TCR beta chain was captured in a study of circulating CD8 cells and anti-PD-1 response in melanoma. Overall study results and limits: Peptide assays on expanded sorted subsets replaced tumor-based reactivity testing.

CDR1 is SQVTM, CDR2 ANQGSEA, per germline. The V and J ends lost 4 bases and 1 base respectively, with 4 bases between them. The CDR3 spans 12 residues. From live CD3+CD8+TCRalphabeta+ cells, four PD-1 and/or TIGIT subsets were sorted. In this sample, this clonotype is medium-sized. What it recognizes is unknown. Using roughly 16 ng of total RNA, TCR libraries were made with the QIAseq Immune Repertoire TCR panel. TCRdb processed the reads anew with MiXCR; each CDR3 protein has one entry. The table lists over 900 distinct CDR3 sequences, less than 7% of them singletons. The sequence was obtained from a human donor with melanoma. The chain recombines TRBV29-1 with TRBJ2-2; unclear D gene. Sequencing was performed on CD8+ T cells from PBMCs, taken at baseline or after one month of anti-PD-1 therapy (not recorded which). For the CDR3, the DNA is TGCAGCGTTGTGAAGAACACCGGGGAGCTGTTTTTT. Encoded protein: CSVVKNTGELFF.